A single count supports the clone carrying this T cell receptor (beta chain). The sample belongs to a study of blood T cell repertoires in COVID-19. For the study at large: The study drew acute and convalescent COVID-19 samples from the United States, Italy and Spain.

This CDR3 spans 19 amino acids. The germline V gene has CDR1 LGHDT and CDR2 YNNKEL (reference sequence). J was trimmed by 4 bases and V by 1 base; bases with no gene match: 15. Original data processing: Reference gene primer amplification gave nucleated cell count estimates. Method: immunoSEQ multiplex PCR; TCRdb's copy keeps in-frame clones and lacks some. V, J and clone size reflect that table, while D and trimming were determined from the DNA. The sample records roughly 140,000 clones, approximately 78% being singletons. The chain is built from TRBV3-1 (or the pseudogene TRBV3-2) and TRBJ2-3; 9 positions agree with TRBD1. Sequencing was done on a sample of peripheral blood. The TCR was taken from an elderly woman with acute or convalescent COVID-19. CDR3 bases: TGTGCCAGCAGCCAAGCATCCCTTTCGGGACAGGGTGTAGCAGATACGCAGTATTTT. Encoded protein: CASSQASLSGQGVADTQYF.